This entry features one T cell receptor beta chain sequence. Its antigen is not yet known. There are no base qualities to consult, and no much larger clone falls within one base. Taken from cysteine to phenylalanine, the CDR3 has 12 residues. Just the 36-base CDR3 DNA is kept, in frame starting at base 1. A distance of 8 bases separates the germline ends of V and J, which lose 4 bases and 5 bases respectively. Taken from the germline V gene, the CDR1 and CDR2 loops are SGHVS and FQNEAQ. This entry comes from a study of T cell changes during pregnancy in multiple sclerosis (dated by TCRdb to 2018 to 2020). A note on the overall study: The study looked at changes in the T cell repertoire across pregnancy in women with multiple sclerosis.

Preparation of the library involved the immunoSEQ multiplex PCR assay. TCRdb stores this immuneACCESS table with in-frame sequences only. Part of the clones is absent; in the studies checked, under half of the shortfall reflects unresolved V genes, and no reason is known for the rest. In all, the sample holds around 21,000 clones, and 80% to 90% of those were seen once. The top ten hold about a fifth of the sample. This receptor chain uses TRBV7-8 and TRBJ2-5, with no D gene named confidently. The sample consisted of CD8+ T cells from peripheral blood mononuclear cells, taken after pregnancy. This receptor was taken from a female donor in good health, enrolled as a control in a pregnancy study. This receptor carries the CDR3 CASSSPPETQYF. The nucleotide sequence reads TGTGCCAGCAGCTCCCCCCCGGAGACCCAGTACTTC.